One T cell receptor (beta chain) is described in this entry. Its antigen is still unknown. The length of the CDR3 is 16 residues. The trim removed 5 bases at V and 4 bases at J, leaving 9 bases unmatched. Looked up from germline, CDR1 is LNHDA and CDR2 is SQIVND (reference sequence). This sample is drawn from a study of cytomegalovirus exposure and HLA in healthy donors. Amplification used 60 Vbeta primers and 13 Jbeta primers. Using immunoSEQ multiplex PCR, the repertoire was profiled, and TCRdb retains in-frame clones only, with some absent. The repertoire includes 150,000 to 200,000 clones, approximately 80% of them detected once, and 0.65% sits in the top ten. Overall study findings and caveats: Per a later analysis, HLA-associated TCR beta chains showed more clonal expansion than other, equally common TCR beta chains. Because they were indistinguishable, some V segments, including TRBV6-2 and TRBV6-3, were excluded. The investigators catalogued 150 to 200 TCR beta chains as cytomegalovirus-associated. Upon later analysis, TCR association rates were observed to vary by HLA locus, being highest for DRB1 and lowest for HLA-C.

The sequenced sample consisted of PBMCs. The sequence was obtained from a boy aged 5-17 years in good health and CMV-seronegative. The chain combines TRBV19 with TRBJ2-3, with TRBD1 matching over 10 bases. Here the CDR3 DNA reads TGTGCCAGTAGTCCACTCCCGGGACAGGGGCCAGATACGCAGTATTTT. It yields the protein CASSPLPGQGPDTQYF.